This is a list of T cell receptor beta chains from one sample in a study of T cell responses to AZD1222 COVID-19 vaccine. Profiling relied on immunoSEQ multiplex PCR, and the TCRdb table lists in-frame clones only, not all of them. The repertoire holds about 170,000 clones, with about nine tenths as singletons. The sample in question was peripheral blood, obtained 28 days after the second dose of the MenACWY control vaccine. The receptors originated from an adult who received the MenACWY meningococcal vaccine as a control. The CDR3 runs from the conserved cysteine through the conserved F or W. D genes are given only for firm matches. The size of a clone is reported for some rows only, either as once, few or many, or as a class for expanded clones.

j_call: TRBJ2-3; d_call: NA; v_call: TRBV5-1; clone_size: NA; cdr3_aa: CASSLKFVEGDTQYF; cdr3_nt: TGCGCCAGCAGCTTGAAGTTTGTCGAGGGAGATACGCAGTATTTT
j_call: TRBJ1-2; d_call: NA; v_call: TRBV7-2; clone_size: NA; cdr3_aa: CASSWGFDSPGGYTF; cdr3_nt: TGTGCCAGCAGCTGGGGGTTCGACTCACCCGGCGGCTACACCTTC
j_call: TRBJ1-5; d_call: NA; v_call: TRBV3-1/TRBV3-2; clone_size: NA; cdr3_aa: CASSYWGGPQHF; cdr3_nt: TGTGCCAGCAGCTACTGGGGGGGGCCCCAGCATTTT
j_call: TRBJ2-7; d_call: TRBD2; v_call: TRBV11-2; clone_size: NA; cdr3_aa: CASSPVAGGYEQYF; cdr3_nt: TGTGCCAGCAGCCCCGTAGCGGGAGGTTACGAGCAGTACTTC
j_call: TRBJ2-7; d_call: NA; v_call: TRBV19; clone_size: NA; cdr3_aa: CASIGGPPYEQYF; cdr3_nt: TGTGCCAGTATTGGCGGGCCTCCCTACGAGCAGTACTTC
j_call: TRBJ1-1; d_call: NA; v_call: TRBV12-3/TRBV12-4; clone_size: NA; cdr3_aa: CASSPFTEAFF; cdr3_nt: TGTGCCAGCAGTCCCTTCACTGAAGCTTTCTTT
j_call: TRBJ1-2; d_call: NA; v_call: TRBV28; clone_size: NA; cdr3_aa: CASTPTSPTVRYGYTF; cdr3_nt: TGTGCCAGCACACCAACATCTCCGACAGTCAGATATGGCTACACCTTC
j_call: TRBJ2-1; d_call: TRBD1; v_call: TRBV5-1; clone_size: once; cdr3_aa: CASSLGQGDNEQFF; cdr3_nt: TGCGCCAGCAGCTTGGGACAGGGGGACAATGAGCAGTTCTTC
j_call: TRBJ1-5; d_call: TRBD1; v_call: TRBV7-2; clone_size: NA; cdr3_aa: CASTTQGDQPQHF; cdr3_nt: TGTGCCAGCACCACCCAGGGGGATCAGCCCCAGCATTTT
j_call: TRBJ2-7; d_call: NA; v_call: TRBV7-2; clone_size: NA; cdr3_aa: CASSSDRVYEQYF; cdr3_nt: TGTGCCAGCAGTTCAGACAGAGTCTACGAGCAGTACTTC
j_call: TRBJ1-1; d_call: NA; v_call: TRBV3-1/TRBV3-2; clone_size: NA; cdr3_aa: CASSQQGSNTEAFF; cdr3_nt: TGTGCCAGCAGCCAACAGGGTAGTAACACTGAAGCTTTCTTT
j_call: TRBJ2-4; d_call: TRBD1; v_call: TRBV28; clone_size: NA; cdr3_aa: CASTQQGASKNIQYF; cdr3_nt: TGTGCCAGCACCCAACAGGGGGCGTCCAAAAACATTCAGTACTTC
j_call: TRBJ2-7; d_call: TRBD2; v_call: TRBV7-2; clone_size: NA; cdr3_aa: CASSLTPAGGRTYEQYF; cdr3_nt: TGTGCCAGCAGCTTGACCCCCGCGGGCGGGAGAACCTACGAGCAGTACTTC
j_call: TRBJ1-6; d_call: TRBD1; v_call: TRBV28; clone_size: NA; cdr3_aa: CASSLGLTGDSPLHF; cdr3_nt: TGTGCCAGCAGTTTGGGGCTGACAGGGGACTCACCCCTCCACTTT
j_call: TRBJ1-5; d_call: NA; v_call: TRBV10-3; clone_size: NA; cdr3_aa: CAISLGSNQPQHF; cdr3_nt: TGTGCCATCAGTCTGGGGAGCAATCAGCCCCAGCATTTT
j_call: TRBJ1-1; d_call: NA; v_call: TRBV10-1; clone_size: NA; cdr3_aa: CASSPTGQTNTEAFF; cdr3_nt: TGCGCCAGCAGCCCCACTGGACAGACTAACACTGAAGCTTTCTTT
j_call: TRBJ2-5; d_call: TRBD1; v_call: TRBV7-2; clone_size: NA; cdr3_aa: CASSQTGQQETQYF; cdr3_nt: TGTGCCAGCAGCCAAACGGGACAGCAAGAGACCCAGTACTTC
j_call: TRBJ1-5; d_call: NA; v_call: TRBV19; clone_size: NA; cdr3_aa: CASSITGTENQPQHF; cdr3_nt: TGTGCCAGTAGTATAACCGGGACGGAGAATCAGCCCCAGCATTTT
j_call: TRBJ1-4; d_call: NA; v_call: TRBV27; clone_size: NA; cdr3_aa: CASRGVEGKLFF; cdr3_nt: TGTGCCAGCAGGGGGGTGGAAGGGAAACTGTTTTTT
j_call: TRBJ1-1; d_call: NA; v_call: TRBV5-6; clone_size: NA; cdr3_aa: CASSLVGKAFF; cdr3_nt: TGTGCCAGCAGCTTGGTGGGTAAAGCTTTCTTT
j_call: TRBJ1-3; d_call: TRBD1; v_call: TRBV10-3; clone_size: NA; cdr3_aa: CAISEGTGAGNTIYF; cdr3_nt: TGTGCCATCAGTGAGGGGACAGGGGCTGGAAACACCATATATTTT
j_call: TRBJ2-7; d_call: NA; v_call: TRBV11-2; clone_size: NA; cdr3_aa: CASSSSPWSSYEQYF; cdr3_nt: TGTGCCAGCAGCTCCTCACCCTGGAGCTCCTACGAGCAGTACTTC
j_call: TRBJ2-3; d_call: TRBD2; v_call: TRBV2; clone_size: once; cdr3_aa: CASAGLATDTQYF; cdr3_nt: TGTGCCAGCGCGGGACTAGCGACAGATACGCAGTATTTT
j_call: TRBJ2-6; d_call: NA; v_call: TRBV28; clone_size: NA; cdr3_aa: CASSPHRSGANVLTF; cdr3_nt: TGTGCCAGCAGTCCGCACCGCTCTGGGGCCAACGTCCTGACTTTC
j_call: TRBJ1-2; d_call: TRBD1; v_call: TRBV18; clone_size: NA; cdr3_aa: CASSLETGAANYGYTF; cdr3_nt: TGTGCCAGCTCATTGGAGACAGGGGCGGCTAACTATGGCTACACCTTC
j_call: TRBJ2-2; d_call: NA; v_call: TRBV28; clone_size: NA; cdr3_aa: CASRGAGELFF; cdr3_nt: TGTGCCAGCAGGGGGGCCGGGGAGCTGTTTTTT
j_call: TRBJ1-2; d_call: NA; v_call: TRBV28; clone_size: NA; cdr3_aa: CASRNGGATDGYTF; cdr3_nt: TGTGCCAGCAGAAATGGGGGCGCAACCGATGGCTACACCTTC
j_call: TRBJ1-2; d_call: NA; v_call: TRBV7-3; clone_size: NA; cdr3_aa: CASSLISGDGYTF; cdr3_nt: TGTGCCAGCAGCTTGATTTCTGGAGATGGCTACACCTTC
j_call: TRBJ2-3; d_call: TRBD2; v_call: TRBV4-2; clone_size: once; cdr3_aa: CASSQGLAGRTDTQYF; cdr3_nt: TGTGCCAGCAGCCAAGGACTAGCGGGTCGGACAGATACGCAGTATTTT
j_call: TRBJ2-2; d_call: NA; v_call: TRBV29-1; clone_size: NA; cdr3_aa: CSVRGGGRTGELFF; cdr3_nt: TGCAGCGTCAGAGGGGGAGGCCGAACCGGGGAGCTGTTTTTT
j_call: TRBJ1-4; d_call: TRBD1; v_call: TRBV25-1; clone_size: NA; cdr3_aa: CASSGQAGGKLFF; cdr3_nt: TGTGCCAGCTCTGGACAGGCGGGGGGAAAACTGTTTTTT
j_call: TRBJ2-3; d_call: NA; v_call: TRBV5-1; clone_size: NA; cdr3_aa: CASSSSLGDTQYF; cdr3_nt: TGCGCCAGCAGCTCCTCACTCGGAGATACGCAGTATTTT
j_call: TRBJ1-1; d_call: NA; v_call: TRBV3-1/TRBV3-2; clone_size: NA; cdr3_aa: CASSQGAFNTEAFF; cdr3_nt: TGTGCCAGCAGCCAGGGGGCGTTCAACACTGAAGCTTTCTTT
j_call: TRBJ2-1; d_call: TRBD2; v_call: TRBV10-3; clone_size: NA; cdr3_aa: CAIREPLTSGSSNEQFF; cdr3_nt: TGTGCCATCAGGGAACCCTTGACTAGCGGGAGCTCGAATGAGCAGTTCTTC
j_call: TRBJ2-7; d_call: TRBD1; v_call: TRBV19; clone_size: NA; cdr3_aa: CASSILPGQGDYEQYF; cdr3_nt: TGTGCCAGTAGTATACTCCCCGGACAGGGAGACTACGAGCAGTACTTC
j_call: TRBJ1-1; d_call: TRBD1; v_call: TRBV7-2; clone_size: NA; cdr3_aa: CASSFYQPGQGTAFF; cdr3_nt: TGTGCCAGCAGCTTCTACCAACCGGGACAGGGGACAGCTTTCTTT
j_call: TRBJ1-2; d_call: NA; v_call: TRBV5-4; clone_size: NA; cdr3_aa: CASSLVSRGPYGYTF; cdr3_nt: TGTGCCAGCAGCTTGGTATCCCGGGGGCCCTATGGCTACACCTTC
j_call: TRBJ1-5; d_call: NA; v_call: TRBV28; clone_size: NA; cdr3_aa: CASSLRRDSNQPQHF; cdr3_nt: TGTGCCAGCAGTTTAAGGAGGGATAGCAATCAGCCCCAGCATTTT
j_call: TRBJ1-2; d_call: TRBD1; v_call: TRBV19; clone_size: NA; cdr3_aa: CASSSQTGPYYGYTF; cdr3_nt: TGTGCCAGTAGTTCTCAGACAGGGCCCTACTATGGCTACACCTTC
j_call: TRBJ2-2; d_call: TRBD2; v_call: TRBV19; clone_size: few; cdr3_aa: CASSILAANTGELFF; cdr3_nt: TGTGCCAGTAGTATTCTAGCGGCGAACACCGGGGAGCTGTTTTTT
j_call: TRBJ1-1; d_call: TRBD1; v_call: TRBV7-7; clone_size: NA; cdr3_aa: CASSASDRIGAEAFF; cdr3_nt: TGTGCCAGCAGCGCATCGGACAGGATCGGAGCTGAAGCTTTCTTT
j_call: TRBJ2-2; d_call: NA; v_call: TRBV7-2; clone_size: NA; cdr3_aa: CASSLVESGELFF; cdr3_nt: TGTGCCAGCAGCTTAGTGGAGTCCGGGGAGCTGTTTTTT
j_call: TRBJ2-1; d_call: TRBD2; v_call: TRBV2; clone_size: NA; cdr3_aa: CASLREGSYNEQFF; cdr3_nt: TGTGCCAGCTTGCGGGAGGGCTCCTACAATGAGCAGTTCTTC
j_call: TRBJ1-4; d_call: TRBD1; v_call: TRBV28; clone_size: NA; cdr3_aa: CASSTTSRDRVGGPEKLFF; cdr3_nt: TGTGCCAGCAGCACCACGAGCCGGGACAGGGTTGGAGGACCGGAAAAACTGTTTTTT
j_call: TRBJ2-7; d_call: NA; v_call: TRBV7-8; clone_size: once; cdr3_aa: CASSLVRDFAYEQYF; cdr3_nt: TGTGCCAGCAGCTTAGTTCGGGACTTCGCCTACGAGCAGTACTTC
j_call: TRBJ2-7; d_call: TRBD2; v_call: TRBV6-2/TRBV6-3; clone_size: NA; cdr3_aa: CASSYGGLAGGNEQYF; cdr3_nt: TGTGCCAGCAGTTACGGGGGACTAGCGGGAGGAAACGAGCAGTACTTC